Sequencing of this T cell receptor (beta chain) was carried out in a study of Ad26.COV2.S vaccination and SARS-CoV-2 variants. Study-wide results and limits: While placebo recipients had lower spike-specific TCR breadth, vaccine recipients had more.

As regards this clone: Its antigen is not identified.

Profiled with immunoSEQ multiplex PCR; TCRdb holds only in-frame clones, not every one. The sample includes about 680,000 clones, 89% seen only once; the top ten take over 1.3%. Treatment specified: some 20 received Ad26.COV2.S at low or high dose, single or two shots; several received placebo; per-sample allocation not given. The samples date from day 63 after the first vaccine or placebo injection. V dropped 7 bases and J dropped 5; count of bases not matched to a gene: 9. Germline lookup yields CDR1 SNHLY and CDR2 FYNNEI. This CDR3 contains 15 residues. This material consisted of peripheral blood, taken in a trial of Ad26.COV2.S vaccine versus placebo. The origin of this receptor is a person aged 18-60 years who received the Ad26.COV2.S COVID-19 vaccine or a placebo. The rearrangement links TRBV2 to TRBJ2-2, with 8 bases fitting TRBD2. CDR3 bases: TGTGCCAGCACTATGAAGGCTAGCGGGACCGGGGAGCTGTTTTTT. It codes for CASTMKASGTGELFF.